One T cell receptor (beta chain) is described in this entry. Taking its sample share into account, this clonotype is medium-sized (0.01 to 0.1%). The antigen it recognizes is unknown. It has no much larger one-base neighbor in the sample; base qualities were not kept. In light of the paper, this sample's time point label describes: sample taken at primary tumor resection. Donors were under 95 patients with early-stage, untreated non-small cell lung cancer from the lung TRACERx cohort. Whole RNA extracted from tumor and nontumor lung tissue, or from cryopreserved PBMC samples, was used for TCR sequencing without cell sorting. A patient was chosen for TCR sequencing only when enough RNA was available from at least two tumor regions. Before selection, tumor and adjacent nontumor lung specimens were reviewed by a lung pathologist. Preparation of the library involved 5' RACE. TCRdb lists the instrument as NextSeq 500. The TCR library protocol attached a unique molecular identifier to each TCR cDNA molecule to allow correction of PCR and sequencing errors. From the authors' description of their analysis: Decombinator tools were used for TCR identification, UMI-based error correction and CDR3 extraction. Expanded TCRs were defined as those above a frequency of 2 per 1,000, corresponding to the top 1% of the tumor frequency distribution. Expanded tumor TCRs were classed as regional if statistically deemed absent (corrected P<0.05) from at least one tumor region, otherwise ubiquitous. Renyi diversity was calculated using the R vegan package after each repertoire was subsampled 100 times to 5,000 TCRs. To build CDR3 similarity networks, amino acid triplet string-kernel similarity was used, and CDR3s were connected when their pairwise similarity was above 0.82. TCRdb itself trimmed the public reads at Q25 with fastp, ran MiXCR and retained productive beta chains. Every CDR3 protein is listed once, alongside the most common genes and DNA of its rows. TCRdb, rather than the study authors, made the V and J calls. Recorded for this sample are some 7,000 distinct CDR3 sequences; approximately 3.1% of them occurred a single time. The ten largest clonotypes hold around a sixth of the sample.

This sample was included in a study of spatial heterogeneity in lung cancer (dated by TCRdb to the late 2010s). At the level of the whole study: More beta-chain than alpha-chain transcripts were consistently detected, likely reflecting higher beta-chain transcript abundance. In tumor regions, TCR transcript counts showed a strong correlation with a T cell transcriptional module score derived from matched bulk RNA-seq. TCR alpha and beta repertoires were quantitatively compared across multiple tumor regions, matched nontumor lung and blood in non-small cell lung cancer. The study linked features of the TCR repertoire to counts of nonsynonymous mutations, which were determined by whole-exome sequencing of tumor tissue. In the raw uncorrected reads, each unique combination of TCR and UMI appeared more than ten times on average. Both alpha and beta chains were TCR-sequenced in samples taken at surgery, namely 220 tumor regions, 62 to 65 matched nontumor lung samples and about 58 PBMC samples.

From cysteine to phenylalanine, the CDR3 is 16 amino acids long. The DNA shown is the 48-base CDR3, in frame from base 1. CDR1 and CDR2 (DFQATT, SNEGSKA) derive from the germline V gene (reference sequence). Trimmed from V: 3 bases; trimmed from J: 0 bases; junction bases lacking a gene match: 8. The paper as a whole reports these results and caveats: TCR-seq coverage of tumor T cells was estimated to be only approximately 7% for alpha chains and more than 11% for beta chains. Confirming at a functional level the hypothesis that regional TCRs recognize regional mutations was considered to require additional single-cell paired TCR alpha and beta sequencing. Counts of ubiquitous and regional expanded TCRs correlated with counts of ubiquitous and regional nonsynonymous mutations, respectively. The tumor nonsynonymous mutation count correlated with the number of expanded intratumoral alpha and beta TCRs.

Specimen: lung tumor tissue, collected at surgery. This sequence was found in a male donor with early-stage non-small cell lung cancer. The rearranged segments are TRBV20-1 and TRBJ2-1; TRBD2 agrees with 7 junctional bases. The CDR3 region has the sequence CSASLADPSSYNEQFF. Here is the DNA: TGCAGTGCTAGTCTAGCGGATCCGAGCTCCTACAATGAGCAGTTCTTC.